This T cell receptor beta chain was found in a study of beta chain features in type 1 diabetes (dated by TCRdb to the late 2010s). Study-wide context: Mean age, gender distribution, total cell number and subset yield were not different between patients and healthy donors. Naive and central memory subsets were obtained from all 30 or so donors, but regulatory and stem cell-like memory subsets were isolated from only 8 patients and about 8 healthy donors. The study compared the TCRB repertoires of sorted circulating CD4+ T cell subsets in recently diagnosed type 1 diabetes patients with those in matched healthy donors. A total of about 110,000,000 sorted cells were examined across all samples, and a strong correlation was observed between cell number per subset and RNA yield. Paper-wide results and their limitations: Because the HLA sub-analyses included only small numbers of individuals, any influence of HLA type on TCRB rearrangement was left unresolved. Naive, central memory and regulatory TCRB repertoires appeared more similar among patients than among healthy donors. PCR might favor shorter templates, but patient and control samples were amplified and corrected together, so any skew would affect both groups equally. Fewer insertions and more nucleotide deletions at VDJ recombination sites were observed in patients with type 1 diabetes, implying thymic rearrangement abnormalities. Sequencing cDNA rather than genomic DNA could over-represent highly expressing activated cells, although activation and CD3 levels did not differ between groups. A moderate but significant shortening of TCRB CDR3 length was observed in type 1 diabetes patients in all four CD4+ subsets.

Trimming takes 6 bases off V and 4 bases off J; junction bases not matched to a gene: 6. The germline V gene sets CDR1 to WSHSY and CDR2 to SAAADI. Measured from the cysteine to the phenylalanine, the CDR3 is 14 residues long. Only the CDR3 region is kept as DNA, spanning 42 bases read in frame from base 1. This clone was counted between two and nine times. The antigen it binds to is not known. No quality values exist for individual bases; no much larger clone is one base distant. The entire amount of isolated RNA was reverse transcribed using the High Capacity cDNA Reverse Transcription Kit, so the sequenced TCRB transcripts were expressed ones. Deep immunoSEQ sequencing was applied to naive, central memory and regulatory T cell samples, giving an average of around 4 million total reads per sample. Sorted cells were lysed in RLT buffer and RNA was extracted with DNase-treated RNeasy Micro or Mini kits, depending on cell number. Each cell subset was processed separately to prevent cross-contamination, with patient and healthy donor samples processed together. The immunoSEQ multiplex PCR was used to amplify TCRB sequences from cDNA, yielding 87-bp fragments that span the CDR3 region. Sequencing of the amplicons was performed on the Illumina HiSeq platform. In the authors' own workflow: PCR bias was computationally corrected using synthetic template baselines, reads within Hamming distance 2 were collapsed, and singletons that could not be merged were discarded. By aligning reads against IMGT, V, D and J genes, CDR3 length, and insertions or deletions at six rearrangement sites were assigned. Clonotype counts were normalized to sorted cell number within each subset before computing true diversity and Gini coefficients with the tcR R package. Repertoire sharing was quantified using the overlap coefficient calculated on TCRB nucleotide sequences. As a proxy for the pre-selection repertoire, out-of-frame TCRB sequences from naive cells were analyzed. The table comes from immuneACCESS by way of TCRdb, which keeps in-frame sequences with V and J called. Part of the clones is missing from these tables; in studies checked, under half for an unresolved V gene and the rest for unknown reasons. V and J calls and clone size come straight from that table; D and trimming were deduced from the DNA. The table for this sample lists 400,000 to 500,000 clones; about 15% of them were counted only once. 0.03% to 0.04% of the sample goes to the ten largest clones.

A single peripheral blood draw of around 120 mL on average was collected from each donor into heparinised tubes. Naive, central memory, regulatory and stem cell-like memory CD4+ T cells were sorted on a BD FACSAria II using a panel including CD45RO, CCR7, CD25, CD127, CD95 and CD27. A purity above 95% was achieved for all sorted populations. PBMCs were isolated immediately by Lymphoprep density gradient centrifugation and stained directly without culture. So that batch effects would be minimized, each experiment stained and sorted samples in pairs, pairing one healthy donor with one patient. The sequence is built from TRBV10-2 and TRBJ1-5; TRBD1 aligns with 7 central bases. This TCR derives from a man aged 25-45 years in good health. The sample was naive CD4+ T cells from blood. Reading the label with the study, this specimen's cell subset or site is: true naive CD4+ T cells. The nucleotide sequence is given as TGCGCCAGCAGGGAAGGGGGCGAAAATCAGCCCCAGCATTTT. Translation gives CASREGGENQPQHF.